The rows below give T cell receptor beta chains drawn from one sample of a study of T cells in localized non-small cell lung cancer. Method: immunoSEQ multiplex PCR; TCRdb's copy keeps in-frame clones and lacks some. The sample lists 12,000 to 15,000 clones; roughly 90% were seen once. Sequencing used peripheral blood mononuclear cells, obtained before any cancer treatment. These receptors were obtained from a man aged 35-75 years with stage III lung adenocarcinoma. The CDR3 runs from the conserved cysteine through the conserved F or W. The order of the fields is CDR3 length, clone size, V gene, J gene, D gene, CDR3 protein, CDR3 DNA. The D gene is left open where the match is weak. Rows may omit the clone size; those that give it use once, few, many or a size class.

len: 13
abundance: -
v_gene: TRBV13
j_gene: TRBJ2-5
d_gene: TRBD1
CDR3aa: CASSTDRGETQYF
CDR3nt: TGTGCCAGCAGCACAGACAGGGGAGAGACCCAGTACTTC

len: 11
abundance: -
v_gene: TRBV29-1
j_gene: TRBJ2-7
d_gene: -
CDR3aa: CSVGGFYEQYF
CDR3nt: TGCAGCGTTGGGGGGTTTTACGAGCAGTACTTC

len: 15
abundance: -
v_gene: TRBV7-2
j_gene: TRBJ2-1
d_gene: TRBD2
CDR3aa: CASSSRTSGHNEQFF
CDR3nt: TGTGCCAGCAGCAGCCGGACTAGCGGGCACAATGAGCAGTTCTTC

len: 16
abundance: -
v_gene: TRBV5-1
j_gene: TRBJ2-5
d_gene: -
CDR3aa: CASSPQGGGSQETQYF
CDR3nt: TGCGCCAGCAGCCCGCAGGGTGGGGGGTCCCAAGAGACCCAGTACTTC

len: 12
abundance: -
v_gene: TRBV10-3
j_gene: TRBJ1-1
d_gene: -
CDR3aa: CAISGRDTEAFF
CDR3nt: TGTGCCATCAGTGGCAGGGACACTGAAGCTTTCTTT

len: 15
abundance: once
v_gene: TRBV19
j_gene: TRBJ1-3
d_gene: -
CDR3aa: CASSPRGATGNTIYF
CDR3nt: TGTGCCAGTAGTCCCCGGGGGGCCACAGGAAACACCATATATTTT

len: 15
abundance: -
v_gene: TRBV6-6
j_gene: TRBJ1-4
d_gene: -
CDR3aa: CASSYSGGTNEKLFF
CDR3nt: TGTGCCAGCAGTTACTCTGGGGGAACTAATGAAAAACTGTTTTTT

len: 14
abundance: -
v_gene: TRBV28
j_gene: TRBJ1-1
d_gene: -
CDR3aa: CASSLMVMNTEAFF
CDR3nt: TGTGCCAGCAGTTTAATGGTCATGAACACTGAAGCTTTCTTT

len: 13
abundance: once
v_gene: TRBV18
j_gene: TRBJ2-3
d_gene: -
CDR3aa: CASSRGGEDTQYF
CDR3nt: TGTGCCAGCTCACGCGGTGGGGAAGATACGCAGTATTTT

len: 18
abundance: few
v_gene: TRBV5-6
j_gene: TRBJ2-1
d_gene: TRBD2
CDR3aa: CASSRQGLAGGAYNEQFF
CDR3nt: TGTGCCAGCAGCCGACAGGGACTAGCGGGAGGGGCTTACAATGAGCAGTTCTTC

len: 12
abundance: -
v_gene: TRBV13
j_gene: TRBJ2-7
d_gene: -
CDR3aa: CASSLTRMEQYF
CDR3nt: TGTGCCAGCAGCCTCACAAGAATGGAGCAGTACTTC

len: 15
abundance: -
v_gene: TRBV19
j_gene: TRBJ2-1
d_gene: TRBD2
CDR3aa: CASSRGTSGHNEQFF
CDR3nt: TGTGCCAGTAGTAGGGGGACTAGCGGCCACAATGAGCAGTTCTTC

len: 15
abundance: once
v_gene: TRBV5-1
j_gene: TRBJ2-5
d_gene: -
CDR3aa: CASSGGQLGGETQYF
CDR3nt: TGCGCCAGCAGCGGGGGACAGTTGGGGGGGGAGACCCAGTACTTC

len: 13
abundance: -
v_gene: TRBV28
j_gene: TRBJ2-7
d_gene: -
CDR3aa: CASSPGSSYEQYF
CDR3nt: TGTGCCAGTTCACCGGGAAGCTCCTACGAGCAGTACTTC

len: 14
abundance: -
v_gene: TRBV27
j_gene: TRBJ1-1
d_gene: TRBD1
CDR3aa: CASSSGTGNTEAFF
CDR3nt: TGTGCCAGCAGTTCCGGGACAGGGAACACTGAAGCTTTCTTT

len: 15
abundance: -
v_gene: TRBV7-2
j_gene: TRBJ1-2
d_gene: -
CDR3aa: CASSLPPTGPKGYTF
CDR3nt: TGTGCCAGCAGCCTTCCACCGACAGGCCCCAAAGGCTACACCTTC